The rows below give T cell receptor beta chains drawn from one sample of a study of T and B cells in COVID-19 patients. TCRdb redid the calling of the multiplex PCR reads with MiXCR, one entry per CDR3 protein. The repertoire holds some 13,000 distinct CDR3 sequences, with about 25% as singletons. Sequencing input: blood. Every receptor here comes from a human donor who had recovered from COVID-19. CDR3s leave out the opening cysteine and the closing phenylalanine or tryptophan.

V gene	J gene	CDR3 protein
TRBV27	TRBJ2-7	ASSPPDSPYEQY
TRBV5-5	TRBJ2-1	ASSLDGTSGRHEQF
TRBV11-2	TRBJ1-1	ASSFGRGAEAF
TRBV6-1	TRBJ2-7	ASSNRQGLAGRYEQY
TRBV7-9	TRBJ2-7	ASSLDPGYYEQY
TRBV7-9	TRBJ2-7	ASSPAGYEQY
TRBV5-1	TRBJ2-3	ASSSPFPLSLVGRDTQY
TRBV6-5	TRBJ2-1	ASSARMTGGPNEQF
TRBV6-6	TRBJ1-5	ASSHYRDRVDQPQH
TRBV15	TRBJ1-4	ATSRDQGDGKLF
TRBV19	TRBJ1-1	ASSLAGLTNTEAF
TRBV20-1	TRBJ2-1	SARDPGDESYNEQF
TRBV15	TRBJ1-6	ATSRDRSGSPLH
TRBV20-1	TRBJ2-2	SAKGLADTGELF
TRBV12-3/TRBV12-4	TRBJ1-2	ASSLWGSDDYGYT
TRBV6-5	TRBJ2-5	ASSAYRGETQY
TRBV7-6	TRBJ1-4	ASSLFSSTNEKLF
TRBV5-1	TRBJ2-1	ASSPWGKTSTEYNEQF
TRBV12-3/TRBV12-4	TRBJ2-3	ASSFRSGTDTQY
TRBV6-2/TRBV6-3	TRBJ2-1	ASSYPITGTSREQF
TRBV19	TRBJ1-5	ASNKEGHTYSNQPQH
TRBV24-1	TRBJ2-3	ATSDLPESSGGEDTQY
TRBV7-2	TRBJ2-7	ASSLNGRGYEQY
TRBV6-1	TRBJ1-3	ASSDQNTIY
TRBV19	TRBJ2-3	ASSIDLLAGDTDTQY
TRBV20-1	TRBJ2-5	SARPPAGALETQY
TRBV6-6	TRBJ2-7	ASTQGPKPEQY
TRBV10-3	TRBJ1-2	AISEPVTGRGIGYT
TRBV6-5	TRBJ1-2	ASAPGTTSYGYT
TRBV19	TRBJ2-1	ASAGTGINEQF
TRBV30	TRBJ1-6	AWSVLGLNSPLH
TRBV20-1	TRBJ2-7	SARAGFSYEQY
TRBV5-6	TRBJ2-5	ASSSTGLMKTQY
TRBV5-4	TRBJ2-2	ASSLARGRATGELF
TRBV19	TRBJ2-7	ASSTGSYEQY
TRBV13	TRBJ1-4	ASSFRSTNEKLF
TRBV5-6	TRBJ1-1	ASSLVPGRDTEAF
TRBV27	TRBJ1-6	ASRETGGNSPLH
TRBV27	TRBJ2-2	ASSLSPGQGPGELF
TRBV19	TRBJ1-2	ASSTLLGYT
TRBV24-1	TRBJ2-7	ATGPTDYEQY
TRBV12-3/TRBV12-4	TRBJ1-3	ASSLTGQLYGNTIY
TRBV11-2	TRBJ2-2	ASSLGEIAGTTGELF
TRBV7-9	TRBJ1-1	ASSPRQGNTEAF
TRBV6-5	TRBJ1-4	ASSYGGAPYSTNEKLF
TRBV12-3/TRBV12-4	TRBJ2-3	ASSLGQGWDTQY
TRBV30	TRBJ2-2	AWSVQGGTGELF
TRBV10-3	TRBJ2-3	ATRSSTDTQY
TRBV20-1	TRBJ2-3	SAIRGGSSTDTQY
TRBV6-5	TRBJ1-2	ASSYSRNANYGYT
TRBV12-3/TRBV12-4	TRBJ1-5	ASRQGNSNQPQH
TRBV6-6	TRBJ1-5	ASSSGHEHQPQH
TRBV27	TRBJ2-7	ASRGGLATSYEQY
TRBV6-5	TRBJ1-6	ASSYRDSPLH
TRBV14	TRBJ1-5	ASSQIGLGNQPQH
TRBV24-1	TRBJ2-1	ATSDRQGTSYNEQF
TRBV18	TRBJ1-5	ASSPPGRGNNQPQH